A selection of T cell receptor beta chains follows, all from one sample in a study of blood T cell repertoires in COVID-19. Sequenced by immunoSEQ multiplex PCR; TCRdb stores in-frame clones only, minus some. The data contain roughly 63,000 clones, around nine tenths of them seen just once; the ten biggest clones take up about a fifth. The sample was peripheral blood. The receptors here all came from a woman aged 45-59 years with active or convalescent COVID-19. The conserved cysteine and the conserved F or W are not part of the CDR3 here. Each record gives: V gene, clone size, J gene, CDR3 protein. Size is stated for part of the rows, as once, few or many counts, or as a class when the clone is expanded.

TRBV19	.	TRBJ2-7	ASSIRTGDLSYEQY
TRBV10-3	.	TRBJ2-2	AISERGAPTGELF
TRBV5-4	.	TRBJ2-1	ASSWAGGPRSEQF
TRBV10-1	.	TRBJ2-7	ASSDPERSEQY
TRBV19	.	TRBJ1-1	ASSYQHMNTEAF
TRBV25-1	.	TRBJ2-5	ASSPSGWETQY
TRBV21-1	.	TRBJ2-1	ASSSNPGLAPHNEQF
TRBV6-5	.	TRBJ2-2	ASSYSRAVNTGELF
TRBV6-1	.	TRBJ2-5	ASSDRAGGQETQY
TRBV14	.	TRBJ1-1	ASNSQGGRTEAF
TRBV27	.	TRBJ1-1	ASSFWGLDTEAF
TRBV27	.	TRBJ2-5	ASSSAPFRAGVGETQY
TRBV24-1	.	TRBJ2-1	ATSDWGDMQF
TRBV5-1	.	TRBJ1-1	ASRRQGANTEAF
TRBV3-1/TRBV3-2	.	TRBJ1-6	ASSHEKGHNNSPLH
TRBV4-1	.	TRBJ1-1	ASSQWTGGNTEAF
TRBV4-1	few	TRBJ1-1	ASTFPGEGGTEAF
TRBV6-7	.	TRBJ1-2	ASSYSGPRYGYT
TRBV10-3	.	TRBJ1-1	AISDRRWMNTEAF
TRBV30	.	TRBJ2-7	AFAHSYEQY